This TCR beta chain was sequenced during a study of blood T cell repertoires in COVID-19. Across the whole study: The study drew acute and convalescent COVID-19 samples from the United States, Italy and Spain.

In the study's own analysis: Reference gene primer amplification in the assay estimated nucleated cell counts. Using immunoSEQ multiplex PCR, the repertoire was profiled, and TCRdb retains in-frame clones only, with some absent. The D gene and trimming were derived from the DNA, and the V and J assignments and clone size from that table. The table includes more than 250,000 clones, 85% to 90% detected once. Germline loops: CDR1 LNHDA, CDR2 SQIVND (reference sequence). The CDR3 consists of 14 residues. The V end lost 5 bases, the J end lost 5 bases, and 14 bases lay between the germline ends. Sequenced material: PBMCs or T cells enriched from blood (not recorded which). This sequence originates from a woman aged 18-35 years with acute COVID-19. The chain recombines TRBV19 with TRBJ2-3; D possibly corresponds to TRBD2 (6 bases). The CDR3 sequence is CASSAAAGRDTQYF. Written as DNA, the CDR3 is TGTGCCAGTAGTGCTGCGGCGGGACGAGATACGCAGTATTTT.